This T cell receptor (beta chain) was captured in a study of cytomegalovirus exposure and HLA in healthy donors. Losses at the gene ends were 3 bases for V and 5 bases for J; bases not matched to a gene: 8. Germline CDR1 and CDR2: SGDLS and YYNGEE. CDR3 size: 15 residues. PCR employed 60 Vbeta and 13 Jbeta primers. TCRdb keeps only in-frame clones here, not all; method: immunoSEQ multiplex PCR. The table records over 100,000 clones, 78% of them present only once. With regard to this clone: The antigen is undetermined.

The study, taken as a whole, reports: Follow-up analysis later connected one missense variant in DCLRE1C with trimming of TCR beta V- and J-genes.

This chain joins TRBV9 and TRBJ2-7, with 10 bases that match TRBD1. The source is a female donor in good health and CMV-seronegative. Source material: PBMCs. CDR3: CASSDRDRGVHEQYF. The DNA of the CDR3 is TGTGCCAGCAGCGACCGGGACAGGGGCGTACACGAGCAGTACTTC. The whole variable domain, remainder taken from reference TRBV9 and TRBJ2-7, is DSGVTQTPKHLITATGQRVTLRCSPRSGDLSVYWYQQSLDQGLQFLIQYYNGEERAKGNILERFSAQQFPDLHSELNLSSLELGDSALYFCASSDRDRGVHEQYFGPGTRLTVT.